The 18 T cell receptor beta chains in this list originate from one sample, sequenced in a study of T cells in pancreatic ductal adenocarcinoma. Data came from immunoSEQ multiplex PCR; TCRdb stores just in-frame clones and leaves some out. The sample carries 100,000 or so clones, about 95% recorded once. The selected patients with pancreatic ductal adenocarcinoma had surgery but no neoadjuvant therapy. The source material was PBMCs. The source is a human donor with pancreatic ductal adenocarcinoma.

The CDR3 region is CASSYSPEGRGHEQYF. CDR3 nucleotides: TGTGCCAGCAGTTACTCCCCGGAGGGCAGGGGGCACGAGCAGTACTTC. The gene calls are TRBV6-6 and TRBJ2-7; 8 bases map to TRBD1. The CDR3 covers 16 residues. J lost 5 bases, V lost 0 bases, and 9 bases had no gene match. Germline CDR1 MNHNY, CDR2 SVGAGI (reference sequence).

This clone appeared once. The rearrangement uses TRBV6-5 and TRBJ2-5, with D possibly TRBD2 on 5 matching bases. V was shortened by 4 bases and J by 2 bases, with 8 bases between the two germline ends. Per germline, CDR1 MNHEY and CDR2 SVGAGI. The CDR3 loop spans 13 amino acids. CDR3 nucleotide sequence: TGTGCCAGCAGTTTTGAGGGACAAGAGACCCAGTACTTC. Encoded protein: CASSFEGQETQYF.

V gene TRBV11-1 combines with J gene TRBJ2-7, with a tentative D call TRBD2 (6 bases). V lost 4 bases to trimming and J lost 3 bases, with 13 bases between them. The CDR3 extends over 14 amino acids. CDR1 SGHAT and CDR2 FQDESV come from the germline V gene (reference sequence). This CDR3 is CASSSGLHLYEQYF. Here the CDR3 DNA reads TGTGCCAGCAGCTCGGGACTCCATCTCTACGAGCAGTACTTC.

The rearrangement links TRBV28 to TRBJ1-2; D is uncertain. The V gene lost 2 bases and the J gene lost 13 bases, with 14 bases spanning the gap. Germline V lookup: CDR1 MDHEN, CDR2 SYDVKM. The CDR3 is 12 amino acids. CDR3 DNA: TGTGCCAGCAGTTTAGTAAGGGAGGTTCGCACCTTC. This gives the protein CASSLVREVRTF.

The chain employs TRBV11-2 and TRBJ1-2, with a weak D call TRBD1 (6 bases). With 7 bases removed from V and 0 bases from J, the gap between germline ends came to 18 bases. The CDR3 runs to 16 residues. CDR1 is SGHAT and CDR2 is FQNNGV in the germline V gene. Here the CDR3 DNA reads TGTGCCAGCAACAAGGGGGGGGGAACCGCTAACTATGGCTACACCTTC. The encoded protein is CASNKGGGTANYGYTF.

This chain connects TRBV5-4 to TRBJ2-7; TRBD2 matches at 8 bases. The CDR3 covers 15 residues. The J segment lost 0 bases and the V segment lost 9 bases, leaving 11 bases of the junction unmatched. The germline V gene has CDR1 SGHNT and CDR2 YYREEE (reference sequence). CDR3 region: CATGIAGLSSYEQYF. The CDR3 region has the DNA TGTGCCACCGGCATAGCGGGACTAAGCTCCTACGAGCAGTACTTC.

This chain connects TRBV28 to TRBJ2-7; 9 bases fit TRBD1. The germline V gene has CDR1 MDHEN and CDR2 SYDVKM. V shed 0 bases, J shed 6 bases, and the junction held 21 bases outside the gene matches. The CDR3 runs 20 residues. CDR3 residues: CASSLWPRDRVPLIPSEQYF. The CDR3 coding sequence is TGTGCCAGCAGTTTATGGCCCCGGGACAGGGTTCCACTGATCCCATCCGAGCAGTACTTC.

The chain carries TRBV7-9 and TRBJ1-2, with TRBD1 as a possible D gene (6 bases). Per the germline V gene, CDR1 is SEHNR and CDR2 is FQNEAQ (reference sequence). This CDR3 is 12 amino acids long. V lost 1 base and J 8 bases, leaving 8 bases between the germline ends. The DNA for the CDR3 is TGTGCCAGCAGCTTAGACAGGGAGGGCTACACCTTC. Amino acids: CASSLDREGYTF.

The gene calls are TRBV9 and TRBJ2-3; tentative D call: TRBD1 (5 bases). The V end was cut by 2 bases, the J end by 3 bases, with 10 bases between. Germline V CDR1 and CDR2: SGDLS, YYNGEE. This CDR3 region has 14 residues. In DNA form, the CDR3 reads TGTGCCAGCAGCGTGAACAGGTGGACAGATACGCAGTATTTT. It yields the protein CASSVNRWTDTQYF.

CDR3 DNA: TGCGCCAGCAGCCACTCACAGGTGGAAGATGAGCAGTTCTTC. Amino acids: CASSHSQVEDEQFF. The chain employs TRBV4-1 and TRBJ2-1; D is perhaps TRBD1 (5 bases). V was clipped by 3 bases and J by 8 bases, with 14 bases between them. Germline loops: CDR1 MGHRA, CDR2 YSYEKL. The CDR3 has 14 amino acids.

V gene TRBV9 combines with J gene TRBJ1-3; D ambiguous. The CDR3 runs 12 residues. The ends were cut back, 3 bases at V and 4 bases at J, with 5 bases in the middle. Germline values: CDR1 SGDLS, CDR2 YYNGEE. In nucleotides, the CDR3 is TGTGCCAGCAGCGGTGAGGGAAACACCATATATTTT. Its protein is CASSGEGNTIYF.

The chain carries TRBV4-2 and TRBJ2-7, with a tentative D call TRBD2 (6 bases). This CDR3 region has 14 residues. V was clipped by 3 bases and J by 5 bases, with 14 bases between them. Germline lookup yields CDR1 LGHNA and CDR2 YNFKEQ. The CDR3 sequence is CASSQSRDLHEQYF. The CDR3 DNA reads TGTGCCAGCAGCCAGTCCCGGGACTTACACGAGCAGTACTTC.

This chain joins TRBV5-1 and TRBJ2-7, with unresolved D. The CDR3 spans 15 residues. Trimming removed 3 bases at V and 3 bases at J, with 16 bases between. Germline lookup yields CDR1 SGHRS and CDR2 YFSETQ. CDR3 nucleotides: TGCGCCAGCAGCTGGGCCTCCGGAACCCTCTACGAGCAGTACTTC. It specifies CASSWASGTLYEQYF.

The chain has TRBV30 and TRBJ2-3, with a weak D call TRBD1 (6 bases). Trimming pared 5 bases from V and 5 bases from J, leaving 14 bases between. Germline-derived CDR1 and CDR2 are GTSNPN and SVGIG (reference sequence). CDR3 length: 13 amino acids. The CDR3 loop reads CAWGWGRLDTQYF. The CDR3 bases are TGTGCCTGGGGCTGGGGGCGTTTAGATACGCAGTATTTT.

V and J are TRBV11-2 and TRBJ2-2; tentative D call: TRBD2 (6 bases). The length of the CDR3 is 16 residues. Germline CDR1 SGHAT, CDR2 FQNNGV. Trimming cost V 3 bases and J 1 base, with 12 bases left between them. CDR3 amino acids: CASSFGSGQNTGELFF. In nucleotides, the CDR3 is TGTGCCAGCAGCTTTGGTAGCGGCCAGAACACCGGGGAGCTGTTTTTT.

This chain joins TRBV7-2 and TRBJ1-2; D uncertain. The CDR3 runs 13 residues. V lost 1 base to trimming and J lost 7 bases, with 10 bases between them. CDR1 SGHTA and CDR2 FQGNSA come from the germline V gene. The CDR3 DNA reads as TGTGCCAGCAGCTTAGGTACATCGGGTGGCTACACCTTC. Translated, it gives CASSLGTSGGYTF. Looking up the rest from reference TRBV7-2 and TRBJ1-2 gives the full variable domain: GAGVSQSPSNKVTEKGKDVELRCDPISGHTALYWYRQSLGQGLEFLIYFQGNSAPDKSGLPSDRFSAERTGGSVSTLTIQRTQQEDSAVYLCASSLGTSGGYTFGSGTRLTVV.

This clone was detected once. The chain joins TRBV11-2 to TRBJ2-2, with D unclear. Trimming took 1 base from V and 7 from J, leaving 10 bases between them. CDR1 and CDR2 (germline): SGHAT, FQNNGV. The CDR3 has 14 residues. CDR3 loop: CASSLGITVGELFF. CDR3 sequence (DNA): TGTGCCAGCAGCTTAGGTATAACAGTCGGGGAGCTGTTTTTT.

The gene calls are TRBV4-1 and TRBJ2-2; D is perhaps TRBD2 (5 bases). The germline gives CDR1 MGHRA, CDR2 YSYEKL. The CDR3 sequence is 14 residues long. Trimming stripped 3 bases from V and 4 bases from J, with 9 bases between. As DNA, the CDR3 is TGCGCCAGCAGCCACGGACTCGGCACCGGGGAGCTGTTTTTT. This gives the protein CASSHGLGTGELFF.